Listed here are 5 T cell receptor beta chains from one sample, sequenced in a study of blood T cell repertoires in COVID-19. Clones were sequenced by immunoSEQ multiplex PCR, and TCRdb holds only the in-frame ones, with some missing. The profile shows around 94,000 clones, around 90% of them singletons. Sequencing input: peripheral blood. The receptors stem from a man aged 50-59 years with active COVID-19.

Only a few counts were recorded for this clone. This chain uses TRBV6-1 with TRBJ2-1; possible D gene TRBD1, 6 bases. Per germline, CDR1 MNHNS and CDR2 SASEGT. Trimming took 0 bases from V and 0 from J, leaving 24 bases between them. The length of the CDR3 is 21 residues. The CDR3 DNA follows: TGTGCCAGCAGTGAAGCGAATAGAGGGGGTGGTCGTTACAGCTCCTACAATGAGCAGTTCTTC. Its protein is CASSEANRGGGRYSSYNEQFF.

This rearrangement joins TRBV5-1 to TRBJ1-2, with a weak D call TRBD1 (6 bases). The CDR3 is 14 residues long. V was trimmed by 2 bases and J by 2 bases, leaving 10 bases between them. CDR1 SGHRS and CDR2 YFSETQ come from the germline V gene. The CDR3, as DNA: TGCGCCAGCAGCTTTGGGGGCCCGAACTATGGCTACACCTTC. Translation gives CASSFGGPNYGYTF.

J is TRBJ2-1 and V is TRBV2; D possibly corresponds to TRBD2 (6 bases). Between the trimmed V and J ends, which lost 6 bases and 4 bases, there was a span of 10 bases. The V gene's germline CDR1 is SNHLY and CDR2 FYNNEI. The CDR3 runs to 13 residues. The CDR3 DNA is TGTGCCAGCAGGGGGGACTCTTACAATGAGCAGTTCTTC. Amino acids: CASRGDSYNEQFF.

V and J are TRBV2 and TRBJ1-1; TRBD1 matches at 9 bases. This CDR3 contains 13 residues. With V trimmed by 6 bases and J by 4 bases, 3 bases remained unmatched. Germline V lookup: CDR1 SNHLY, CDR2 FYNNEI. CDR3 sequence: CASRPTGGTEAFF. CDR3 in DNA: TGTGCCAGCAGGCCGACAGGGGGCACTGAAGCTTTCTTT.

V gene TRBV11-2 combines with J gene TRBJ1-4; a weak D match, TRBD1 (6 bases). Germline CDR1 is SGHAT and CDR2 is FQNNGV. The CDR3 is made up of 14 amino acids. V lost 1 base and J 4 bases, leaving 7 bases between the germline ends. CDR3 region: CASSLGGLNEKLFF. CDR3 DNA: TGTGCCAGCAGCTTAGGGGGGCTTAATGAAAAACTGTTTTTT.